Here is one T cell receptor beta chain with its context. This sample was included in a study of blood T cell repertoires in COVID-19. Study overall: Spain, Italy and the United States supplied samples that represented acute and convalescent COVID-19.

As processed by the authors: Amplifying reference gene primers gave estimates of nucleated cell counts. Measured with immunoSEQ multiplex PCR; TCRdb has only the in-frame clones, and not every one. V, J and clone size reflect that table, while D and trimming were determined from the DNA. The sample has roughly 200,000 clones; 90% are singletons. Trimming removed 5 bases from V and 8 bases from J, with 10 bases in between. This CDR3 has 12 residues. Germline V lookup: CDR1 SGHAT, CDR2 FQNNGV. V gene TRBV11-2 combines with J gene TRBJ1-3, with a weak D call TRBD1 (5 bases). The source of this sequence is a man aged 50 to 60 with acute or convalescent COVID-19. Sequencing was performed on peripheral blood. The CDR3 bases are TGTGCCAGCAGCCTGGGCAGGGACACCATATATTTT. Residues: CASSLGRDTIYF.